Given below is one T cell receptor (beta chain) in context. These data belong to a study of PD-L1 blockade in urothelial cancer. On the study more broadly: Most patients, about 85% of the roughly 30, were males with bladder-origin cancer. Analyses used blood from 3 weeks (second dose) and 6 weeks after treatment start. A median of about 140,000 T cells was found in the blood samples.

The protocol was immunoSEQ multiplex PCR, while the TCRdb copy is restricted to in-frame clones and leaves out a portion. The repertoire holds about 37,000 clones, roughly four fifths seen once, with roughly a sixth in the top ten. V lost 6 bases to trimming and J lost 0 bases; unmatched junction nucleotides: 2. The CDR3 has 13 residues. Germline V gene sequence: CDR1 MNHNS, CDR2 SASEGT. The J gene is TRBJ2-7, the V gene TRBV6-1; 7 bases match TRBD2. This TCR derives from a man aged 60 to 75 with urothelial cancer. Sequenced material: PBMCs, taken around atezolizumab (anti-PD-L1) treatment. The CDR3 DNA follows: TGTGCCAGCAGGACGGGGGGCTCCTACGAGCAGTACTTC. It specifies CASRTGGSYEQYF.